Listed here are 15 T cell receptor beta chains from one sample, sequenced in a study of blood T cell repertoires in COVID-19. Only in-frame clones appear in the TCRdb table, and some are missing; sequencing was by immunoSEQ multiplex PCR. The sample lists 200,000 or so clones, 70% to 90% occurring once. The sequencing input was peripheral blood. The receptors here all came from a man in his 70s with active or convalescent COVID-19.

The V and J genes are TRBV18 and TRBJ1-1; D gene unclear. The germline gives CDR1 KGHSH, CDR2 LQKENI. V shed 3 bases and J shed 8 bases, with 19 bases lying between them. The CDR3 spans 15 residues. CDR3 amino acids: CASSPLRVGRQEAFF. DNA for the CDR3: TGTGCCAGCTCACCTTTGCGGGTCGGGAGGCAGGAAGCTTTCTTT.

This rearrangement joins TRBV9 to TRBJ2-3; D perhaps matches TRBD2 (6 bases). CDR1 is SGDLS, CDR2 YYNGEE, per germline. V was clipped by 3 bases and J by 0 bases, with 17 bases between them. This CDR3 region has 17 residues. The CDR3: CASSAKIAATSTDTQYF. Here the CDR3 DNA reads TGTGCCAGCAGCGCTAAAATAGCGGCTACTAGCACAGATACGCAGTATTTT. The full variable domain, with the rest looked up from reference TRBV9 and TRBJ2-3, is DSGVTQTPKHLITATGQRVTLRCSPRSGDLSVYWYQQSLDQGLQFLIQYYNGEERAKGNILERFSAQQFPDLHSELNLSSLELGDSALYFCASSAKIAATSTDTQYFGPGTRLTVL.

The CDR3 spells CASSFSGTGSSGNTIYF. CDR3 bases: TGTGCCAGCAGCTTTTCCGGGACAGGGTCCTCTGGAAACACCATATATTTT. The rearrangement uses TRBV7-2 and TRBJ1-3; TRBD1 matches 9 bases. The CDR3 covers 17 residues. With V trimmed by 3 bases and J by 0 bases, 6 bases remained unmatched. Germline V lookup: CDR1 SGHTA, CDR2 FQGNSA.

This clone came up a few times. V usage is TRBV7-9 and J usage is TRBJ1-2; 9 bases map to TRBD1. The CDR3 contains 15 residues. CDR1 SEHNR and CDR2 FQNEAQ come from the germline V gene (reference sequence). The V segment lost 5 bases and the J segment 2 bases; nucleotides outside the gene matches: 6. CDR3: CASSSRQGVNYGYTF. DNA for the CDR3: TGTGCCAGCAGCAGTAGACAGGGGGTAAACTATGGCTACACCTTC.

This rearrangement joins TRBV19 to TRBJ2-7; TRBD2 might be the D (5 bases). The CDR3 is 15 amino acids. Trimming cost V 4 bases and J 2 bases, with 15 bases left between them. The germline gives CDR1 LNHDA, CDR2 SQIVND (reference sequence). CDR3: CASSRTDSVPYEQYF. CDR3 DNA: TGTGCCAGTAGTAGGACGGACTCTGTTCCCTACGAGCAGTACTTC.

The gene calls are TRBV6-5 and TRBJ1-1; maybe TRBD1 (5 bases). Germline V gene sequence: CDR1 MNHEY, CDR2 SVGAGI. The CDR3 loop spans 11 amino acids. Trimming took off 2 bases at V and 10 bases at J, with 8 bases between the two ends. CDR3: CASSYRGGAFF. CDR3 nucleotides: TGTGCCAGCAGTTACCGCGGGGGAGCTTTCTTT.

This clone has only one observation. The CDR3 DNA reads TGTGCCTGGAGTGTAGACAGCTCCTACGAGCAGTACTTC. Translation gives CAWSVDSSYEQYF. This chain joins TRBV30 and TRBJ2-7; possible D gene TRBD1, 5 bases. CDR1 GTSNPN and CDR2 SVGIG come from the germline V gene (reference sequence). The CDR3 is 13 residues long. The V gene lost 0 bases and the J gene lost 0 bases, with 6 bases spanning the gap. The full variable domain, rest sourced from reference TRBV30 and TRBJ2-7, is SQTIHQWPATLVQPVGSPLSLECTVEGTSNPNLYWYRQAAGRGLQLLFYSVGIGQISSEVPQNLSASRPQDRQFILSSKKLLLSDSGFYLCAWSVDSSYEQYFGPGTRLTVT.

CDR3 sequence: CASSNDRGYQETQYF. The CDR3 bases are TGTGCCAGCAGCAATGACAGGGGTTACCAAGAGACCCAGTACTTC. This chain uses TRBV6-5 with TRBJ2-5; 8 bases fit TRBD1. The germline V gene encodes CDR1 MNHEY and CDR2 SVGAGI. The V gene end was trimmed by 6 bases and the J gene end by 0 bases; junction bases not matched to a gene: 6. The CDR3 runs 15 residues.

The chain uses TRBV6-6 and TRBJ2-1; the match to TRBD1 covers 9 bases. Germline CDR1 reads MNHNY; CDR2 reads SVGAGI (reference sequence). Trimming at V came to 2 bases and at J to 6 bases, leaving 8 bases not matched to a gene. The CDR3 is made up of 16 amino acids. CDR3 amino acids: CASSYPGTGNRNEQFF. The CDR3 DNA sequence: TGTGCCAGCAGTTACCCCGGGACAGGGAACCGCAATGAGCAGTTCTTC.

This clone has only one observation. The chain joins TRBV2 to TRBJ1-6, with no clear D. Per germline, CDR1 SNHLY and CDR2 FYNNEI. The V and J ends lost 2 bases and 0 bases respectively, with 8 bases between them. The CDR3 is made up of 16 amino acids. The CDR3 DNA sequence: TGTGCCAGCAGTGAATTTGTCAGCTCCTATAATTCACCCCTCCACTTT. Translating gives CASSEFVSSYNSPLHF.

The rearrangement uses TRBV5-5 and TRBJ2-2, with 7 positions matching TRBD1. Trimming at V came to 4 bases and at J to 1 base, leaving 19 bases not matched to a gene. There are 20 residues in the CDR3. The germline gives CDR1 SGHKS, CDR2 YYEKEE (reference sequence). CDR3 in DNA: TGTGCCAGCAGCATTAGGGCGATATCAGAGGGGGCCGGGAACACCGGGGAGCTGTTTTTT. As protein: CASSIRAISEGAGNTGELFF.

The sample holds one count of this clone. This chain links TRBV24-1 with TRBJ2-1, with TRBD1 as a possible D gene (6 bases). Germline CDR1 and CDR2: KGHDR and SFDVKD. The CDR3 totals 13 residues. The V end was cut by 7 bases, the J end by 3 bases, with 9 bases between. The CDR3 DNA sequence: TGTGCCACCAGCCGCAGGGGCTACAATGAGCAGTTCTTC. The encoded protein is CATSRRGYNEQFF.

The chain carries TRBV13 and TRBJ2-3; perhaps TRBD1 as D (6 bases). This CDR3 spans 16 amino acids. V shed 5 bases and J shed 4 bases, with 19 bases lying between them. The germline CDR1 and CDR2 sequences are PRHDT and FYEKMQ (reference sequence). This chain's CDR3 is CASSAVGQGHADTQYF. The CDR3 region has the DNA TGTGCCAGCAGCGCCGTCGGGCAGGGGCATGCAGATACGCAGTATTTT. Full variable domain (remainder filled in from reference TRBV13 and TRBJ2-3): AAGVIQSPRHLIKEKRETATLKCYPIPRHDTVYWYQQGPGQDPQFLISFYEKMQSDKGSIPDRFSAQQFSDYHSELNMSSLELGDSALYFCASSAVGQGHADTQYFGPGTRLTVL.

The chain joins TRBV19 to TRBJ1-2; unclear D gene. V dropped 7 bases and J dropped 5 bases, with 23 bases sitting between them. This CDR3 is built from 16 residues. Per the germline V gene, CDR1 is LNHDA and CDR2 is SQIVND (reference sequence). CDR3 region: CASTTFFPAGKYGYTF. The CDR3 DNA is TGTGCCAGTACCACATTCTTCCCCGCCGGGAAGTATGGCTACACCTTC.

The chain recombines TRBV7-7 with TRBJ2-3; 8 nucleotides align to TRBD2. Germline V gives CDR1 SSHAT, CDR2 FNYEAQ (reference sequence). J was trimmed by 6 bases and V by 6 bases; bases with no gene match: 11. This CDR3 comprises 15 residues. Here the CDR3 reads CASSRGTRQDDTQYF. CDR3 in DNA: TGTGCCAGCAGTCGAGGGACTAGGCAAGACGATACGCAGTATTTT.